This entry concerns a single TCR beta chain. Antigen specificity is unknown. The data stem from a study of T-cell memory formation after mild COVID-19. The study, taken as a whole, reports: Pre-infection memory carried some responding clones, suggesting that cross-reactive memory joined.

TCRdb re-called the 5' RACE reads with MiXCR, one entry per CDR3 protein. The sample has 190,000 or so distinct CDR3 sequences, more than 25% seen once. The length of the CDR3 is 14 residues. CDR1 and CDR2 from the germline V gene are SNHLY and FYNNEI. The V end was cut by 6 bases, the J end by 0 bases, with 11 bases between. The source is an adult woman who had mild COVID-19 (a few samples of this study predate the infection). Cell type and time point are not known. Sequences were obtained from PBMCs or a T cell subset sorted from them (not recorded which). The V and J genes are TRBV2 and TRBJ2-5; a possible D gene is TRBD1 (5 bases). CDR3 bases: TGTGCCAGCAGCCCAGGGCGCGACCAAGAGACCCAGTACTTC. Its protein is CASSPGRDQETQYF.